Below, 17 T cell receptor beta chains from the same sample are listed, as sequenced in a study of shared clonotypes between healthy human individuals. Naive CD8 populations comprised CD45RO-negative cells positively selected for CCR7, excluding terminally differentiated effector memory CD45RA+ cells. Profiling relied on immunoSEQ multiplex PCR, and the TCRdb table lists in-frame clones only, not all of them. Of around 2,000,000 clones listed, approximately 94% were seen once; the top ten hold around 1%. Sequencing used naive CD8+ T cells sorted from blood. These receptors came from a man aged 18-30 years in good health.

This CDR3 is CASSLVSAGELFF. For the CDR3, the DNA is TGTGCCAGCAGCTTAGTTTCAGCCGGGGAGCTGTTTTTT. V gene TRBV7-9 combines with J gene TRBJ2-2; D unclear. V was trimmed by 1 base and J by 6 bases, leaving 6 bases between them. The length of the CDR3 is 13 residues. In germline, CDR1 is SEHNR, CDR2 FQNEAQ (reference sequence).

CDR3 residues: CASSIGGPVANVLTF. CDR3 DNA: TGTGCCAGTAGTATTGGCGGTCCAGTGGCCAACGTCCTGACTTTC. The rearrangement uses TRBV19 and TRBJ2-6; D ambiguous. This CDR3 has 15 residues. The V end lost 3 bases, the J end lost 6 bases, and 12 bases lay between the germline ends. Germline-derived CDR1 and CDR2 are LNHDA and SQIVND (reference sequence).

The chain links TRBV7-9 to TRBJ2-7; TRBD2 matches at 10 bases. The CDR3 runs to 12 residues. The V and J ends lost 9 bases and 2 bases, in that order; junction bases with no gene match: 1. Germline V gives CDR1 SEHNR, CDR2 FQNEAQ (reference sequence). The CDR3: CASSGRTYEQYF. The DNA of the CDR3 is TGTGCCAGTAGCGGGAGGACCTACGAGCAGTACTTC.

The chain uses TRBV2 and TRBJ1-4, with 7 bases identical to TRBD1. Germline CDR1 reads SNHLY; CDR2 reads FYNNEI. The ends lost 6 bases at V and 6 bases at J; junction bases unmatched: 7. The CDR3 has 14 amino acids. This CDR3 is CASSQTGMDEKLFF. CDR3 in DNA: TGTGCCAGCAGCCAGACAGGGATGGATGAAAAACTGTTTTTT.

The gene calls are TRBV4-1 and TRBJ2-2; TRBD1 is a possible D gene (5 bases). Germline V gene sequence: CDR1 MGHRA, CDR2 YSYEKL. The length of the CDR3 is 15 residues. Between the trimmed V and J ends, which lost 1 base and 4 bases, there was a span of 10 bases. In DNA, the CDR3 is TGCGCCAGCAGCCAAGTCGTGACAGCCACCGGGGAGCTGTTTTTT. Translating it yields CASSQVVTATGELFF.

The CDR3 loop is CASSLTGGETEAFF. CDR3 in DNA: TGTGCCAGCAGTTTAACGGGGGGCGAAACTGAAGCTTTCTTT. The chain couples TRBV28 to TRBJ1-1; D is perhaps TRBD1 (6 bases). V was cut by 2 bases and J by 5 bases, with 12 bases left in between. The CDR3 is made up of 14 amino acids. Looked up from germline, CDR1 is MDHEN and CDR2 is SYDVKM.

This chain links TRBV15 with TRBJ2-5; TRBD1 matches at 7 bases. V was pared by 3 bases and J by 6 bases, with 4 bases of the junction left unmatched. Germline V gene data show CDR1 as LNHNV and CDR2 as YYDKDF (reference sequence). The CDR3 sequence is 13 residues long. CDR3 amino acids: CATSSNRGQTQYF. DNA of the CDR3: TGTGCCACCAGCAGTAACAGGGGCCAGACCCAGTACTTC.

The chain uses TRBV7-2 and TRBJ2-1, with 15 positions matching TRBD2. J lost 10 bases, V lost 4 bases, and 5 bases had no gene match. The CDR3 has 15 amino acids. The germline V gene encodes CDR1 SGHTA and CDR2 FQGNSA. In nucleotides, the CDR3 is TGTGCCAGCAGCTACGGACTAGCGGGGGGGTTCGAGCAGTTCTTC. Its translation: CASSYGLAGGFEQFF.

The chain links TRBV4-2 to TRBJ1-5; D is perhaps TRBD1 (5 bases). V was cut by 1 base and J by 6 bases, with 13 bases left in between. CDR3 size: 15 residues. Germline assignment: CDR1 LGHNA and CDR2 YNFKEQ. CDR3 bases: TGTGCCAGCAGCCAAGTGCAGGGTAGCGGTCAGCCCCAGCATTTT. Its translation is CASSQVQGSGQPQHF.

The CDR3 DNA reads as TGCAGCGTTTTACAGGGAGAAACCGGGGAGCTGTTTTTT. Translation: CSVLQGETGELFF. The rearrangement uses TRBV29-1 and TRBJ2-2, with D maybe TRBD1 (6 bases). The CDR3 runs to 13 residues. V was trimmed by 5 bases and J by 5 bases, leaving 12 bases between them. Germline V gene data show CDR1 as SQVTM and CDR2 as ANQGSEA.

The CDR3 coding sequence is TGTGCCAGCAGTGAAGGGGAACAGGGCACCTACGAGCAGTACTTC. The encoded protein is CASSEGEQGTYEQYF. The V gene is TRBV6-1, the J gene TRBJ2-7; D might be TRBD1 (6 bases). Trimming took 1 base from V and 2 from J, leaving 12 bases between them. The CDR3 loop spans 15 amino acids. Germline V gene lookup returns CDR1 MNHNS and CDR2 SASEGT.

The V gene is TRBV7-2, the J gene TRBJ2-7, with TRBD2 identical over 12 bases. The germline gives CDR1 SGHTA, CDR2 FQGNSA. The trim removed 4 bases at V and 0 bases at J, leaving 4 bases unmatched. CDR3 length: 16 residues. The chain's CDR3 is CASSSLAGGYSYEQYF. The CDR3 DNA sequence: TGTGCCAGCAGCTCTCTAGCGGGAGGGTACTCCTACGAGCAGTACTTC.

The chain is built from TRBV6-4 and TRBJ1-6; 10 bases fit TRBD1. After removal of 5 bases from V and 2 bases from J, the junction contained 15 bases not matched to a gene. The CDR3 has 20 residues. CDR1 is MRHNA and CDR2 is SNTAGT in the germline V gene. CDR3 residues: CASSSTGDRGDLTYNSPLHF. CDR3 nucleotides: TGTGCCAGCAGTTCCACCGGGGACAGGGGCGACCTCACCTATAATTCACCCCTCCACTTT.

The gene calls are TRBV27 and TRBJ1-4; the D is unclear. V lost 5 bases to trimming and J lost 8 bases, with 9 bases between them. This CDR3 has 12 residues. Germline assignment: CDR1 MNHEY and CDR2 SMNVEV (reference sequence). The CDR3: CASSPLGEKLFF. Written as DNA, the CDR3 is TGTGCCAGCAGTCCCCTAGGGGAAAAACTGTTTTTT.

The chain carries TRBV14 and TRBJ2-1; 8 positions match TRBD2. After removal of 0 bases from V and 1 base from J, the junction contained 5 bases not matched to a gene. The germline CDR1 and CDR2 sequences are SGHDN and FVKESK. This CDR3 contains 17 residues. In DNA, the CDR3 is TGTGCCAGCAGCCAAGATTGGGCGGGAGGTTCCTACAATGAGCAGTTCTTC. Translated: CASSQDWAGGSYNEQFF.

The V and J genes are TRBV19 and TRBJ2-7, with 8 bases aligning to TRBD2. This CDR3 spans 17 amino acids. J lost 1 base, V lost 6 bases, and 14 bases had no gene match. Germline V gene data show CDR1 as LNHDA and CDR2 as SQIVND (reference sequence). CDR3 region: CASRGYDEAGGSYEQYF. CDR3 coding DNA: TGTGCCAGTAGGGGATACGATGAGGCGGGGGGATCCTACGAGCAGTACTTC.

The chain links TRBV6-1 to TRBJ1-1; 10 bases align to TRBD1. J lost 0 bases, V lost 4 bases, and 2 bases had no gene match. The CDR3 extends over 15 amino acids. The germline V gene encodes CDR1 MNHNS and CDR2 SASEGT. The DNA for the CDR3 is TGTGCCAGCAGTGTCGGACAGGGGGTGAACACTGAAGCTTTCTTT. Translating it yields CASSVGQGVNTEAFF.